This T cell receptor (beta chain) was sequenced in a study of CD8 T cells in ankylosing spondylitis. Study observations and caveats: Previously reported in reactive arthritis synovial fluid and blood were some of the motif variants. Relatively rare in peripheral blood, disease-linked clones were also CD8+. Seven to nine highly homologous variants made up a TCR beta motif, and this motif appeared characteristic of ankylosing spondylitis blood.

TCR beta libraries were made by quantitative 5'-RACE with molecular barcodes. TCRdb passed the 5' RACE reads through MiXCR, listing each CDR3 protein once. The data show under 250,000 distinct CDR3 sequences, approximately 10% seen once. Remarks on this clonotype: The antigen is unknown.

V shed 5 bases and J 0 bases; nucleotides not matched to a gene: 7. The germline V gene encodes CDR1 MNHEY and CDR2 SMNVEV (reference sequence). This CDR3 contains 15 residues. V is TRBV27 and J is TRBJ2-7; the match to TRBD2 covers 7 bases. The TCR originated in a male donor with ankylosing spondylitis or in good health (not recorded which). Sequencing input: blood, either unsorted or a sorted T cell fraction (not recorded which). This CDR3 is CASSTRDYFSYEQYF. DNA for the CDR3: TGTGCCAGCAGTACTAGGGACTATTTCTCCTACGAGCAGTACTTC.